A selection of T cell receptor beta chains follows, all from one sample in a study of CD8 T cells in ankylosing spondylitis. TCRdb re-called the 5' RACE reads through MiXCR, storing one row per CDR3 protein. The sample yields about 700,000 distinct CDR3 sequences, 15% to 20% seen once. The sequencing input was blood, either unsorted or a sorted T cell fraction (not recorded which). These receptors all stem from a male donor with ankylosing spondylitis. Both conserved end residues are part of each CDR3. A D gene is named only where the DNA matches it firmly. Only part of the rows carry a size: once, few, many, or a class if the clone is expanded.

J | V | size | D | DNA | CDR3
TRBJ1-5 | TRBV5-1 | . | . | TGCGCCAGCAGCTTGGAACAGGGCAAAAATCAGCCCCAGCATTTT | CASSLEQGKNQPQHF
TRBJ2-2 | TRBV14 | . | TRBD2 | TGTGCCAGCAGCCAAGAAGGTTGGCTAGCGGGCACCGGGGAGCTGTTTTTT | CASSQEGWLAGTGELFF
TRBJ2-5 | TRBV27 | many | . | TGTGCCAGCAGTTTAAGGGCTTTGGGGACCGGGGAACAAGAGACCCAGTACTTC | CASSLRALGTGEQETQYF
TRBJ2-7 | TRBV2 | . | . | TGTGCCAGCAGTGACAGGGGATACGAGCAGTACTTC | CASSDRGYEQYF
TRBJ2-7 | TRBV27 | . | . | TGTGCCAGCAGTACCAGGGCAAACGAGCAGTACTTC | CASSTRANEQYF
TRBJ2-2 | TRBV12-3/TRBV12-4 | . | TRBD2 | TGTGCCAGCAGTTTATACGGGGGGGCCTGGGAGCTGTTTTTT | CASSLYGGAWELFF
TRBJ1-1 | TRBV10-3 | . | TRBD1 | TGTGCCATCAGTGATGGGACAGCCACATTACAAGCTTTCTTT | CAISDGTATLQAFF
TRBJ1-5 | TRBV19 | . | . | TGTGCCAGTAGTATAGATGTTATCAGCAATCAGCCCCAGCATTTT | CASSIDVISNQPQHF
TRBJ1-2 | TRBV28 | few | . | TGTGCCAGCAGAGGCTCTGGGGGTAACTATGGCTACACCTTC | CASRGSGGNYGYTF
TRBJ1-6 | TRBV19 | few | . | TGTGCCAGTAGTACCTCGACAGGCAATTCACCCCTCCACTTT | CASSTSTGNSPLHF